The rows below give T cell receptor beta chains drawn from one sample of a study of cytomegalovirus exposure and HLA in healthy donors. Sequenced by immunoSEQ multiplex PCR; TCRdb stores in-frame clones only, minus some. The table records roughly 150,000 clones, less than 90% of them present only once. Sample: PBMCs. The source of these receptors is a man aged 25-45 years in good health and CMV-seronegative. The CDR3 runs from the conserved cysteine through the conserved F or W. A D gene is named only where the DNA matches it firmly. A row's size may be missing; if present it is once, few, many or a size class.

>TRBD1|16|TRBV5-4|TRBJ1-1|NA
TGTGCCAGCAGCTCACGTCTATCAGGGGGCAGAACTGAAGCTTTCTTT
CASSSRLSGGRTEAFF
>TRBD1|14|TRBV28|TRBJ1-1|NA
TGTGCCAGCAGCTGGACAGGGATGAACACTGAAGCTTTCTTT
CASSWTGMNTEAFF
>NA|14|TRBV7-8|TRBJ1-1|NA
TGTGCCAGCAGCTCAGGGGCGGGGAACACTGAAGCTTTCTTT
CASSSGAGNTEAFF
>TRBD1|13|TRBV19|TRBJ2-2|few
TGTGCCAGCATGGGACAGAGCACCGGGGAGCTGTTTTTT
CASMGQSTGELFF
>TRBD1|13|TRBV7-2|TRBJ2-7|NA
TGTGCCAGCAGCCAGACAGGGGTATACGAGCAGTACTTC
CASSQTGVYEQYF
>NA|13|TRBV15|TRBJ1-5|NA
TGTGCCACCAGCAGAGCCAGGGATCAGCCCCAGCATTTT
CATSRARDQPQHF
>TRBD2|17|TRBV6-1|TRBJ2-1|NA
TGTGCCAGCAGTGGTCTAGCGGGAGGGCCTTTTTACAATGAGCAGTTCTTC
CASSGLAGGPFYNEQFF
>TRBD2|16|TRBV7-2|TRBJ2-7|NA
TGTGCCAGCAGCGCTCGACTAGCGGGCCTTACCTACGAGCAGTACTTC
CASSARLAGLTYEQYF
>NA|14|TRBV5-8|TRBJ2-7|once
TGTGCCAGCAGCTTGGTCAGGAATCCCCACGAGCAGTACTTC
CASSLVRNPHEQYF
>NA|16|TRBV7-8|TRBJ1-5|few
TGTGCCAGCAGCTTAGATACAGGGATGAGCAATCAGCCCCAGCATTTT
CASSLDTGMSNQPQHF
>TRBD1|13|TRBV11-2|TRBJ1-2|NA
TGTGCCAGCACGCAGGGGGTTTTGTATGGCTACACCTTC
CASTQGVLYGYTF